This is a list of T cell receptor beta chains from one sample in a study of shared clonotypes between healthy human individuals. Clones were sequenced by immunoSEQ multiplex PCR, and TCRdb holds only the in-frame ones, with some missing. The sample yields millions of clones, 85% to 95% seen once. The material sequenced was naive CD4+ T cells sorted from blood. The receptors were sampled from a young man in good health. The CDR3 runs from the conserved cysteine through the conserved F or W. The D gene is left open where the match is weak. Not every row has a clone size; where given, it reads once, few, many or a size class.

TRBD2,NA,TRBJ2-7,TRBV13,CASSSSLRGEFEQYF,TGTGCCAGCAGCTCCAGCCTGCGGGGGGAGTTCGAGCAGTACTTC
TRBD1,few,TRBJ2-1,TRBV5-1,CASSRQGAGNEQFF,TGCGCCAGCAGCCGACAGGGGGCGGGCAATGAGCAGTTCTTC
NA,NA,TRBJ2-3,TRBV2,CASREQGDTQYF,TGTGCCAGCAGGGAACAAGGGGATACGCAGTATTTT
TRBD1,NA,TRBJ1-6,TRBV6-1,CASSATGTGVSPLHF,TGTGCCAGCAGTGCCACCGGGACAGGGGTCTCACCCCTCCACTTT
NA,once,TRBJ1-2,TRBV5-6,CASSFWAGTFVGYGYTF,TGTGCCAGCAGCTTTTGGGCGGGGACATTCGTTGGCTATGGCTACACCTTC
TRBD1,NA,TRBJ2-5,TRBV28,CASSFRGPVETQYF,TGTGCCAGCAGTTTCAGGGGGCCCGTAGAGACCCAGTACTTC
NA,once,TRBJ1-2,TRBV6-5,CASSRLRGSYGYTF,TGTGCCAGCAGTCGACTCAGGGGATCCTATGGCTACACCTTC
TRBD1,NA,TRBJ2-7,TRBV5-1,CASSLGRGTGTVEQYF,TGCGCCAGCAGCTTGGGCCGAGGGACAGGGACAGTGGAGCAGTACTTC
TRBD1,NA,TRBJ1-6,TRBV7-2,CASSSQGAVGNSPLHF,TGTGCCAGCAGCAGCCAGGGGGCGGTAGGTAATTCACCCCTCCACTTT
NA,NA,TRBJ2-7,TRBV28,CASTLDLKYEQYF,TGTGCCAGCACCCTGGACCTTAAGTACGAGCAGTACTTC
TRBD2,NA,TRBJ2-6,TRBV7-8,CASSTLLAGAGANVLTF,TGTGCCAGCAGCACTCTACTAGCGGGGGCTGGGGCCAACGTCCTGACTTTC
TRBD1,NA,TRBJ1-2,TRBV9,CASSGTGTGGAGGYTF,TGTGCCAGCAGCGGAACCGGGACAGGGGGCGCCGGTGGCTACACCTTC